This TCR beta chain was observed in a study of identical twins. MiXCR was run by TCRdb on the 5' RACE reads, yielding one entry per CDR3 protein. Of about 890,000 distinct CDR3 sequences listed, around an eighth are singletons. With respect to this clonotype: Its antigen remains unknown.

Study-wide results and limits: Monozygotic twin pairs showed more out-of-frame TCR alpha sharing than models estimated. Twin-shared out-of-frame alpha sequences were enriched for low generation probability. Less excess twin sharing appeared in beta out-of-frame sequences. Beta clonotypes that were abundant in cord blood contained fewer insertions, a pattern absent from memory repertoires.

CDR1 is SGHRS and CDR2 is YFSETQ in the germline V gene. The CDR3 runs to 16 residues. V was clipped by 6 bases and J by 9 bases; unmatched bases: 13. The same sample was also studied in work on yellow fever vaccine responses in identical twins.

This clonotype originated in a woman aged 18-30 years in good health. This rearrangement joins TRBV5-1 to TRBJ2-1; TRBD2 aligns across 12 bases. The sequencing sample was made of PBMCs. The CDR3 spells CASTQPGLAGWGEQFF. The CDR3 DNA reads TGCGCCAGCACCCAACCTGGACTAGCGGGATGGGGTGAGCAGTTCTTC.